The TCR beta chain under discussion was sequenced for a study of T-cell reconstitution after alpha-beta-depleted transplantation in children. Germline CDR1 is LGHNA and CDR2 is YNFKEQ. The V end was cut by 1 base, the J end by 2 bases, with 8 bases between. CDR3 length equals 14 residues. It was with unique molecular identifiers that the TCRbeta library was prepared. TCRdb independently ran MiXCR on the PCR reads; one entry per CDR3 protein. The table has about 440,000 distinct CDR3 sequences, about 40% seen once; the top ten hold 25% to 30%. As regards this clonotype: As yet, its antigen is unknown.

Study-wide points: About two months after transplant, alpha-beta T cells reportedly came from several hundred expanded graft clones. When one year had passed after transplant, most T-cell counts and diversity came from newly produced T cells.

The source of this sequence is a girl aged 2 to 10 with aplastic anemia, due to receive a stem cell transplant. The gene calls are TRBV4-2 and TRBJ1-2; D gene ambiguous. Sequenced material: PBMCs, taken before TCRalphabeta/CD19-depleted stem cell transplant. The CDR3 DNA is TGTGCCAGCAGCCAAGGGGAATGGAACTATGGCTACACCTTC. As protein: CASSQGEWNYGYTF.